The rows below give T cell receptor beta chains drawn from one sample of a study of regulatory T cells in long-lasting Graves disease. TCRdb re-derived calls from the multiplex PCR reads in MiXCR, one entry per CDR3 protein. The table shows about 660,000 distinct CDR3 sequences, with about 32% occurring only once. The sequencing used peripheral blood mononuclear cells (PBMCs), collected when the disease was refractory, from a patient treated with antithyroid drugs. The receptors stem from a female donor with Graves disease. Each CDR3 is given with its conserved first and last residue. A D gene is named only where the DNA matches it firmly. The size of a clone is reported for some rows only, either as once, few or many, or as a class for expanded clones.

TRBJ1-2 | TRBD1 | - | TRBV6-1 | CASSGQTGGYGYTF | TGTGCCAGCAGTGGACAGACAGGGGGCTATGGCTACACCTTC
TRBJ1-2 | TRBD1 | once | TRBV11-2 | CASSPARAQGAGYTF | TGTGCCAGCAGCCCAGCCCGAGCCCAGGGGGCGGGCTACACCTTC
TRBJ1-2 | - | few | TRBV25-1 | CASSEFQSYGYTF | TGTGCCAGCAGTGAATTCCAGAGCTATGGCTACACCTTC
TRBJ2-2 | - | few | TRBV7-9 | CASSLESAGPVTGELFF | TGTGCCAGCAGCTTAGAATCCGCGGGACCAGTGACCGGGGAGCTGTTTTTT
TRBJ1-2 | - | - | TRBV9 | CASSDGGAFGGYTF | TGTGCCAGCAGCGATGGGGGGGCGTTTGGCGGCTACACCTTC
TRBJ2-2 | - | - | TRBV9 | CVSSPRTSNTGELFF | TGTGTCAGCTCCCCCAGGACATCGAACACCGGGGAGCTGTTTTTT
TRBJ2-7 | TRBD1 | - | TRBV11-2 | CASSFRGLEYYYEQYF | TGTGCCAGCAGCTTTAGGGGGCTAGAGTACTACTACGAGCAGTACTTC
TRBJ2-2 | - | few | TRBV30 | CAWGAQQNTGELFF | TGTGCCTGGGGGGCCCAGCAGAACACCGGGGAGCTGTTTTTT
TRBJ1-5 | TRBD1 | few | TRBV7-9 | CASSPRDSGQPQHF | TGTGCCAGCAGCCCACGGGACAGCGGACAGCCCCAGCATTTT
TRBJ2-7 | TRBD2 | - | TRBV3-1 | CASSQVSTSGKYEQYF | TGTGCCAGCAGCCAAGTGAGCACTAGCGGGAAGTACGAGCAGTACTTC
TRBJ2-7 | TRBD1 | - | TRBV6-1 | CASSDVGQPSFSEQYF | TGTGCCAGCAGTGACGTGGGACAGCCAAGTTTCTCCGAGCAGTACTTC
TRBJ2-7 | TRBD2 | few | TRBV20-1 | CSASRPSGTYEQYF | TGCAGTGCTAGTCGGCCTAGCGGTACCTACGAGCAGTACTTC
TRBJ1-1 | - | many | TRBV15 | CATSRDLDSEAFF | TGTGCCACCAGCAGAGATCTTGACTCTGAAGCTTTCTTT
TRBJ1-1 | TRBD1 | many | TRBV6-2/TRBV6-3 | CASSYWGQGVPEAFF | TGTGCCAGCAGTTACTGGGGACAGGGGGTCCCTGAAGCTTTCTTT
TRBJ1-2 | - | - | TRBV5-5 | CASSLGAGAANYGYTF | TGTGCCAGCAGCTTGGGGGCAGGGGCAGCTAACTATGGCTACACCTTC
TRBJ1-2 | TRBD1 | few | TRBV20-1 | CSARVGQPHGGYTF | TGCAGTGCTAGAGTGGGACAGCCCCATGGGGGCTACACCTTC
TRBJ2-3 | TRBD2 | - | TRBV4-1 | CASSQETTSGRAADTQYF | TGCGCCAGCAGCCAAGAGACTACTAGCGGGAGGGCCGCAGATACGCAGTATTTT
TRBJ2-7 | TRBD1 | - | TRBV25-1 | CASSEGDRGEQYF | TGTGCCAGCAGTGAAGGGGACAGGGGCGAGCAGTACTTC
TRBJ1-2 | - | - | TRBV12-5 | CASGVGGLDYGYTF | TGTGCTAGTGGGGTTGGGGGGCTGGACTATGGCTACACCTTC
TRBJ1-4 | TRBD1 | few | TRBV10-2 | CASTGANEKLFF | TGCGCCAGTACAGGGGCCAATGAAAAACTGTTTTTT
TRBJ1-6 | - | once | TRBV7-9 | CASSLEGTPYNSPLHF | TGTGCCAGCAGCTTAGAAGGGACGCCCTATAATTCACCCCTCCACTTT
TRBJ2-7 | - | few | TRBV6-2/TRBV6-3 | CASSYSTGPYEQYF | TGTGCCAGCAGTTACTCTACTGGCCCCTACGAGCAGTACTTC
TRBJ1-4 | - | - | TRBV20-1 | CSAQDSLREKLFF | TGCAGTGCTCAGGACAGCCTTAGAGAAAAACTGTTTTTT
TRBJ1-1 | - | many | TRBV12-3/TRBV12-4 | CASSLISGAGYGAEAFF | TGTGCCAGCAGTTTAATCTCCGGAGCAGGGTATGGGGCTGAAGCTTTCTTT
TRBJ1-4 | - | few | TRBV6-5 | CASSYARFGANEKLFF | TGTGCCAGCAGTTATGCAAGGTTTGGGGCAAATGAAAAACTGTTTTTT
TRBJ1-3 | - | - | TRBV6-4 | CASSYRGEYSGNTIYF | TGTGCCAGCAGTTACCGGGGCGAGTACTCTGGAAACACCATATATTTT
TRBJ2-7 | TRBD2 | once | TRBV4-1 | CASSQDLPSGILYEQYF | TGCGCCAGCAGCCAAGATTTGCCTAGCGGGATTCTCTACGAGCAGTACTTC
TRBJ2-1 | TRBD2 | - | TRBV12-3/TRBV12-4 | CASRSTSGNNLDEQFF | TGTGCCAGCAGGTCGACTAGCGGGAATAATTTGGATGAGCAGTTCTTC
TRBJ1-4 | TRBD1 | - | TRBV9 | CASSVGAGGVGEKLFF | TGTGCCAGCAGCGTAGGCGCAGGGGGCGTCGGTGAAAAACTGTTTTTT
TRBJ2-2 | TRBD2 | - | TRBV6-9 | CASSYPLAGEGTGELFF | TGTGCCAGCAGTTACCCCCTAGCGGGAGAGGGCACCGGGGAGCTGTTTTTT